These 26 T cell receptor beta chains were sequenced from one sample in a study of human T cells and chemical hapten exposure. Described time point: patch test 3, about 24 weeks after DPC sensitization. The treatment: therapeutic diphenylcyclopropenone sensitization with weekly scalp DPC. TCRdb reprocessed the RACE reads via MiXCR and lists one record per CDR3 protein. The sample holds tens of thousands of distinct CDR3 sequences, around 12% seen once. The specimen was whole blood, collected in connection with sensitization to the hapten diphenylcyclopropenone (DPC). Source of these receptors: a man aged 25-45 years with alopecia areata. Some clones in this sample may be carry-over from other donors' samples.

This clonotype was counted ten times or more. The gene calls are TRBV7-2 and TRBJ1-5; tentatively, D is TRBD1 (5 bases). CDR1 SGHTA and CDR2 FQGNSA come from the germline V gene. Trimming removed 0 bases at V and 3 bases at J, with 12 bases between. The CDR3 has 16 residues. The CDR3 DNA reads as TGTGCCAGCAGCTTAGCGCCAGGGAGTCTCAATCAGCCCCAGCATTTT. This translates into CASSLAPGSLNQPQHF. The complete variable domain, with remaining parts taken from reference TRBV7-2 and TRBJ1-5, reads GAGVSQSPSNKVTEKGKDVELRCDPISGHTALYWYRQSLGQGLEFLIYFQGNSAPDKSGLPSDRFSAERTGGSVSTLTIQRTQQEDSAVYLCASSLAPGSLNQPQHFGDGTRLSIL.

This clonotype showed up just a few times. V and J are TRBV7-2 and TRBJ2-3, with 9 bases matching TRBD2. The V and J ends lost 2 bases and 8 bases, in that order; junction bases with no gene match: 11. Germline V gives CDR1 SGHTA, CDR2 FQGNSA. CDR3 size: 16 residues. CDR3 loop: CASSLQVAGVQATQYF. The CDR3 DNA reads as TGTGCCAGCAGCTTACAGGTAGCGGGGGTGCAAGCTACGCAGTATTTT.

Here the CDR3 DNA reads TGCGCCAGCAGCGCGACTACCAAGGATGGCTACACCTTC. It codes for CASSATTKDGYTF. The chain has TRBV5-1 and TRBJ1-2, with D unresolved. This CDR3 is built from 13 residues. V was cut by 4 bases and J by 6 bases, with 13 bases left in between. Germline CDR1 is SGHRS and CDR2 is YFSETQ.

The chain joins TRBV18 to TRBJ1-1; TRBD1 is a possible D gene (6 bases). The CDR3 is 14 residues long. The V and J ends lost 0 bases and 1 base respectively, with 6 bases between them. Germline V gene data show CDR1 as KGHSH and CDR2 as LQKENI. CDR3 DNA: TGTGCCAGCTCACCACCGGGACAGAACACTGAAGCTTTCTTT. Encoded protein: CASSPPGQNTEAFF.

This clonotype was seen at least ten times. The rearrangement links TRBV7-2 to TRBJ2-5; TRBD2 matches at 8 bases. Per germline, CDR1 SGHTA and CDR2 FQGNSA. The CDR3 contains 17 residues. The J segment lost 2 bases and the V segment lost 5 bases, leaving 13 bases of the junction unmatched. The CDR3 reads CASSGPGTSPTQETQYF. CDR3 DNA sequence: TGTGCCAGCAGCGGACCCGGGACTAGTCCCACACAAGAGACCCAGTACTTC.

This chain connects TRBV20-1 to TRBJ1-1; D gene unclear. This CDR3 has 14 amino acids. The V end lost 4 bases, the J end lost 1 base, and 13 bases lay between the germline ends. The V gene's germline CDR1 is DFQATT and CDR2 SNEGSKA (reference sequence). CDR3 coding DNA: TGCAGTGCTAAGTATAGAGGAGGGAACACTGAAGCTTTCTTT. It translates to CSAKYRGGNTEAFF.

Concerning this clonotype: Possible read error: a much larger clone is one base away. The CDR3 ends on some other residue instead of the conserved phenylalanine or tryptophan, so this is likely a read error. The V gene is TRBV7-9, the J gene TRBJ2-7; TRBD1 is a possible D gene (6 bases). The CDR3 spans 14 residues. V was shortened by 3 bases and J by 4 bases, with 13 bases between the two germline ends. The germline V gene has CDR1 SEHNR and CDR2 FQNEAQ (reference sequence). The CDR3 DNA follows: TGTGCCAGCAGCTTCAGGGCAGGGGCTTACGAGCAGTACATC. Protein: CASSFRAGAYEQYI.

This chain uses TRBV29-1 with TRBJ1-4; D not certain. The CDR3 loop spans 15 amino acids. The V and J ends lost 6 bases and 0 bases respectively, with 14 bases between them. Germline assignment: CDR1 SQVTM and CDR2 ANQGSEA. The CDR3 reads CSVLGPQATNEKLFF. CDR3 nucleotides: TGCAGCGTCCTAGGGCCCCAGGCAACTAATGAAAAACTGTTTTTT. Supplemented by reference TRBV29-1 and TRBJ1-4, the full variable domain reads SAVISQKPSRDICQRGTSLTIQCQVDSQVTMMFWYRQQPGQSLTLIATANQGSEATYESGFVIDKFPISRPNLTFSTLTVSNMSPEDSSIYLCSVLGPQATNEKLFFGSGTQLSVL.

This clonotype was observed many times. The rearrangement uses TRBV20-1 and TRBJ2-2, with D tentatively TRBD1 (6 bases). The V and J ends lost 6 bases and 4 bases respectively, with 15 bases between them. This CDR3 has 14 amino acids. Germline CDR1 and CDR2: DFQATT and SNEGSKA (reference sequence). This chain's CDR3 is CSATAQGSTGELFF. In DNA form, the CDR3 reads TGCAGTGCGACGGCGCAGGGGTCCACCGGGGAGCTGTTTTTT.

The chain couples TRBV24-1 to TRBJ2-3; D ambiguous. The germline gives CDR1 KGHDR, CDR2 SFDVKD. The CDR3 is 13 residues long. Trimming removed 4 bases at V and 5 bases at J, with 9 bases between. This chain's CDR3 is CATSDPSIDTQYF. CDR3 bases: TGTGCCACCAGTGACCCATCAATAGATACGCAGTATTTT.

In this sample, this clonotype turned up many times. The chain is built from TRBV9 and TRBJ2-1; TRBD2 is a possible D gene (5 bases). Germline V gives CDR1 SGDLS, CDR2 YYNGEE. The CDR3 is 15 amino acids. The ends were cut back, 0 bases at V and 2 bases at J, with 9 bases in the middle. The chain's CDR3 is CASSVAGSTYNEQFF. CDR3 coding DNA: TGTGCCAGCAGCGTAGCGGGATCTACCTACAATGAGCAGTTCTTC.

The rearrangement links TRBV28 to TRBJ2-2; the D is unclear. The V gene lost 6 bases and the J gene lost 1 base, with 12 bases spanning the gap. This CDR3 is 15 amino acids long. CDR1 and CDR2 from the germline V gene are MDHEN and SYDVKM. The CDR3 region is CASSVRPLNTGELFF. The CDR3 DNA is TGTGCCAGCAGCGTTCGCCCATTGAACACCGGGGAGCTGTTTTTT.

The chain has TRBV28 and TRBJ1-3; 8 bases align to TRBD1. CDR1 and CDR2 (germline): MDHEN, SYDVKM. CDR3 length: 14 amino acids. Trimming removed 4 bases from V and 4 bases from J; junction bases left unmatched: 3. The CDR3 loop reads CASSSGGAGNTIYF. CDR3 nucleotide sequence: TGTGCCAGCAGTTCAGGGGGCGCCGGAAACACCATATATTTT. Together with reference TRBV28 and TRBJ1-3, the CDR3 gives the full variable domain: DVKVTQSSRYLVKRTGEKVFLECVQDMDHENMFWYRQDPGLGLRLIYFSYDVKMKEKGDIPEGYSVSREKKERFSLILESASTNQTSMYLCASSSGGAGNTIYFGEGSWLTVV.

The CDR3 spells CASSPQSGGDYNEQFF. In nucleotides, the CDR3 is TGTGCCAGCTCCCCGCAGTCAGGGGGCGACTACAATGAGCAGTTCTTC. The genes are TRBV18 and TRBJ2-1; 8 bases are a match to TRBD1. Germline CDR1 is KGHSH and CDR2 is LQKENI. CDR3 length: 16 amino acids. With V trimmed by 6 bases and J by 3 bases, 10 bases remained unmatched.

The V gene is TRBV7-3, the J gene TRBJ2-3, with 8 nucleotides matching TRBD1. V dropped 8 bases and J dropped 4; count of bases not matched to a gene: 11. This CDR3 comprises 15 residues. Germline loops: CDR1 SGHTA, CDR2 FQGTGA. The CDR3 region has the DNA TGTGCCAGCCTGCGGACAGGGACGAAGGCAGATACGCAGTATTTT. Translation gives CASLRTGTKADTQYF.

In its sample, this clonotype was seen many times. V and J are TRBV28 and TRBJ1-4; 7 bases are a match to TRBD1. V lost 6 bases, J lost 8 bases, and 9 bases stayed unmatched. The germline gives CDR1 MDHEN, CDR2 SYDVKM. This CDR3 spans 14 amino acids. CDR3 amino acids: CASRPDRAFEKLFF. DNA of the CDR3: TGTGCCAGCAGGCCTGACAGGGCCTTCGAAAAACTGTTTTTT.

The chain couples TRBV5-1 to TRBJ2-7; D assignment may be TRBD1 or TRBD2 (6 bases each). Germline values: CDR1 SGHRS, CDR2 YFSETQ. Trimming removed 4 bases at V and 2 bases at J, with 13 bases between. The CDR3 has 14 residues. The CDR3 here is CASSEQGGAYEQYF. The CDR3 DNA is TGCGCCAGCAGCGAACAGGGAGGTGCCTACGAGCAGTACTTC.

V is TRBV12-3 or TRBV12-4 and J is TRBJ2-1; TRBD2 matches at 15 bases. The CDR3 covers 20 residues. The V gene end was trimmed by 3 bases and the J gene end by 2 bases; junction bases not matched to a gene: 11. The CDR3 bases are TGTGCCAGCAGTTTGGGCCCGGGACTAGCGGGGGGTAGGGCCTACAATGAGCAGTTCTTC. It translates to CASSLGPGLAGGRAYNEQFF.

The CDR3 loop is CASSFHEGRVNEQFF. The CDR3 nucleotides are TGCGCCAGCAGCTTTCACGAGGGGCGCGTTAATGAGCAGTTCTTC. The rearrangement joins TRBV5-1 to TRBJ2-1, with D possibly called TRBD1 or TRBD2 (5 bases each). This CDR3 spans 15 amino acids. Looked up from germline, CDR1 is SGHRS and CDR2 is YFSETQ. Trimming pared 2 bases from V and 7 bases from J, leaving 16 bases between.

The sample holds a few counts of this clonotype. The chain links TRBV28 to TRBJ2-5, with D possibly matching TRBD2 (5 bases). V lost 9 bases, J lost 4 bases, and 21 bases lay in between. Per the germline V gene, CDR1 is MDHEN and CDR2 is SYDVKM. The CDR3 is 15 amino acids. The CDR3 sequence is CASHIGKGVGETQYF. In DNA form, the CDR3 reads TGTGCCAGTCACATCGGGAAAGGAGTTGGAGAGACCCAGTACTTC.

This clonotype has a handful of counts. This sequence joins TRBV20-1 and TRBJ2-7, with D tentatively TRBD1 (6 bases). V lost 0 bases, J lost 4 bases, and 7 bases lay in between. The CDR3 has 12 amino acids. Germline V lookup: CDR1 DFQATT, CDR2 SNEGSKA (reference sequence). CDR3 DNA: TGCAGTGCTAGAGATCAGGGGTACGAGCAGTACTTC. This sequence encodes CSARDQGYEQYF.

The chain employs TRBV29-1 and TRBJ1-1; 8 positions agree with TRBD1. The CDR3 consists of 13 residues. Germline values: CDR1 SQVTM, CDR2 ANQGSEA. V shed 7 bases and J 5 bases; nucleotides not matched to a gene: 9. CDR3 sequence reads: CSAQTGVGTEAFF. CDR3 coding DNA: TGCAGCGCACAGACAGGGGTTGGTACTGAAGCTTTCTTT.

The chain links TRBV7-2 to TRBJ1-1; D is unclear. This CDR3 is built from 15 residues. V lost 4 bases and J 0 bases, leaving 12 bases between the germline ends. Germline V gene data show CDR1 as SGHTA and CDR2 as FQGNSA. This CDR3 reads CASSSSAALNTEAFF. The DNA for the CDR3 is TGTGCCAGCAGCTCGTCGGCCGCGTTGAACACTGAAGCTTTCTTT.

The chain joins TRBV18 to TRBJ1-4; D gene unclear. Per germline, CDR1 KGHSH and CDR2 LQKENI. The germline V and J ends were trimmed by 6 bases and 7 bases, with 21 bases remaining between them. The CDR3 loop spans 16 amino acids. CDR3 region: CASSRGRGRDGEKLFF. The DNA for the CDR3 is TGTGCCAGCTCCCGCGGGAGAGGGAGAGACGGTGAAAAACTGTTTTTT.

By share, this clonotype counts as medium-sized (0.01 to 0.1%). This chain uses TRBV7-3 with TRBJ1-6; no definite D call. Germline V gene data show CDR1 as SGHTA and CDR2 as FQGTGA. The CDR3 covers 14 residues. Trimming shortened V by 2 bases and J by 6 bases, and 8 bases separated the two germline ends. CDR3: CASSLVGSNSPLHF. CDR3 coding DNA: TGTGCCAGCAGCTTAGTCGGCAGTAATTCACCCCTCCACTTT.

This clonotype was observed many times. This chain joins TRBV3-1 and TRBJ1-1; D may be TRBD1 (5 bases). Between the trimmed V and J ends, which lost 4 bases and 5 bases, there was a span of 17 bases. The CDR3 runs to 15 residues. Germline V gene data show CDR1 as LGHDT and CDR2 as YNNKEL (reference sequence). CDR3 amino acids: CASSRADGGRTEAFF. The CDR3 DNA reads TGTGCCAGCAGCCGAGCGGACGGGGGACGTACTGAAGCTTTCTTT.